Each of the 10 T cell receptor beta chains below was sequenced from the same sample in a study of T-cell reconstitution after alpha-beta-depleted transplantation in children. Unique molecular identifiers were incorporated during preparation of the TCRbeta library. Each CDR3 protein is one row after TCRdb ran MiXCR on the PCR reads. Of about 340,000 distinct CDR3 sequences in the sample, around 15% were seen once. Specimen: PBMCs, mostly from graft donor cells, collected 360 days after TCRalphabeta/CD19-depleted stem cell transplant. The receptor set was obtained from a male patient under 10 years old who had a stem cell transplant for acute lymphoblastic leukemia, so the T cells may come from the graft donor.

This clonotype has ten or more counts. V is TRBV2 and J is TRBJ2-1; 12 bases agree with TRBD2. V was clipped by 10 bases and J by 6 bases; unmatched bases: 4. The CDR3 runs to 13 residues. Per the germline V gene, CDR1 is SNHLY and CDR2 is FYNNEI. The DNA for the CDR3 is TGTGCCACGGGACTAGCGGGCCTCAATGAGCAGTTCTTC. Amino acids: CATGLAGLNEQFF.

This clonotype has a handful of counts. The chain couples TRBV7-2 to TRBJ1-1; no definite D call. CDR3 length equals 16 residues. The V and J ends lost 3 bases and 5 bases respectively, with 19 bases between them. Germline V gene lookup returns CDR1 SGHTA and CDR2 FQGNSA. CDR3 region: CASSFGTRWERTEAFF. The CDR3 nucleotides are TGTGCCAGCAGCTTCGGTACAAGGTGGGAGAGGACTGAAGCTTTCTTT.

This rearrangement joins TRBV5-1 to TRBJ2-1, with 7 nucleotides matching TRBD2. V dropped 0 bases and J dropped 0; count of bases not matched to a gene: 9. The CDR3 totals 18 residues. Germline loops: CDR1 SGHRS, CDR2 YFSETQ. The CDR3: CASSLETGTTASYNEQFF. CDR3 sequence (DNA): TGCGCCAGCAGCTTGGAAACCGGGACTACTGCCTCCTACAATGAGCAGTTCTTC.

With respect to this clonotype: Given a much more abundant clone one base away, this may be a read error. This likely comes from a read error, as the CDR3 has no conserved phenylalanine or tryptophan at its end. The chain links TRBV29-1 to TRBJ2-1, with no clear D. The CDR3 is made up of 14 amino acids. Trimming left V 3 bases short and J 1 base short, with 10 bases between. Germline CDR1 SQVTM, CDR2 ANQGSEA. The CDR3 DNA reads as TGCAGCGTTGATAAGCGTCTTTCCTACAATGAGCAGTTCTAC. Translating gives CSVDKRLSYNEQFY.

The rearrangement uses TRBV11-3 and TRBJ2-3; TRBD1 is a possible D gene (6 bases). CDR3 length: 14 residues. Trimming took off 5 bases at V and 6 bases at J, with 15 bases between the two ends. The germline CDR1 and CDR2 sequences are SGHNT and YENEEA. The CDR3, as DNA: TGTGCCAGCAGCCCCCAGGGACATGGGGATACGCAGTATTTT. Translated: CASSPQGHGDTQYF.

The rearrangement joins TRBV10-3 to TRBJ2-2; tentatively, D is TRBD2 (6 bases). Between the trimmed V and J ends, which lost 3 bases and 5 bases, there was a span of 13 bases. Germline V CDR1 and CDR2: ENHRY, SYGVKD. The CDR3 totals 15 residues. The CDR3 reads CAISELGGRTGELFF. As DNA, the CDR3 is TGTGCCATCAGTGAATTGGGAGGTCGGACCGGGGAGCTGTTTTTT.

J is TRBJ2-2 and V is TRBV4-3, with 13 bases aligning to TRBD2. J gave up 4 bases and V 2 bases, and 10 bases lay outside the gene matches. CDR1 and CDR2 from the germline V gene are LGHNA and YSLEER. The CDR3 has 19 residues. CDR3 in amino acids: CASSQYPRTSGSTTGELFF. DNA of the CDR3: TGCGCCAGCAGCCAATATCCCCGGACTAGCGGGAGTACCACCGGGGAGCTGTTTTTT.

This clonotype showed up many times. V usage is TRBV20-1 and J usage is TRBJ2-1; D is ambiguous. V lost 6 bases to trimming and J lost 8 bases, with 14 bases between them. The CDR3 is 12 amino acids. Per germline, CDR1 DFQATT and CDR2 SNEGSKA (reference sequence). CDR3 in amino acids: CSAHHLADEQFF. The CDR3 DNA sequence: TGCAGTGCCCACCACCTGGCGGATGAGCAGTTCTTC.

The chain carries TRBV10-3 and TRBJ2-1; D is undetermined. The V gene lost 0 bases and the J gene lost 9 bases, with 12 bases spanning the gap. This CDR3 contains 14 residues. Germline CDR1 reads ENHRY; CDR2 reads SYGVKD. The CDR3 here is CAISESNRVGEQFF. In DNA, the CDR3 is TGTGCCATCAGTGAGTCAAACCGGGTTGGTGAGCAGTTCTTC.

The CDR3 is CASSGLASNEQFF. CDR3 in DNA: TGTGCCAGCAGCGGACTAGCCTCCAATGAGCAGTTCTTC. The chain joins TRBV13 to TRBJ2-1; 8 bases fit TRBD2. V was clipped by 5 bases and J by 6 bases; unmatched bases: 3. CDR3 size: 13 residues. Germline CDR1 PRHDT, CDR2 FYEKMQ (reference sequence).